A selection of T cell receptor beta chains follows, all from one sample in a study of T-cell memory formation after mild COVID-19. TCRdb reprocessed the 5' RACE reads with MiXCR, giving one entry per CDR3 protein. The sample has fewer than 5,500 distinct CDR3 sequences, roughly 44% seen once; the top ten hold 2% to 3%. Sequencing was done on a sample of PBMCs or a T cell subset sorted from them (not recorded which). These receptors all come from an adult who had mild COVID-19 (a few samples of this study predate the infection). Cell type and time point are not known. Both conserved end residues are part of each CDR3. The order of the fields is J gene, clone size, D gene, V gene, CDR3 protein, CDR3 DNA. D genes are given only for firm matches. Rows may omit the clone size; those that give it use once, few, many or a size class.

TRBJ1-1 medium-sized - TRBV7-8 CASSMVGTEAFF TGTGCCAGCAGCATGGTAGGGACTGAAGCTTTCTTT
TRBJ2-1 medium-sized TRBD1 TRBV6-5 CASSYGDRAFNEQFF TGTGCCAGCAGTTACGGGGACAGGGCTTTCAATGAGCAGTTCTTC
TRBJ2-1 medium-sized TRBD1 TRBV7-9 CASSWTGYGFNEQFF TGTGCCAGCAGCTGGACAGGGTATGGTTTCAATGAGCAGTTCTTC
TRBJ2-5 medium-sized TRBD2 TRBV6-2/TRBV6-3 CASSLFGTSRRETQYF TGTGCCAGCAGTTTGTTTGGGACTAGCAGGCGAGAGACCCAGTACTTC
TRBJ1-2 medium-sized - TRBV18 CASSPATRPGTYGYTF TGTGCCAGCTCACCAGCGACAAGACCCGGTACCTATGGCTACACCTTC
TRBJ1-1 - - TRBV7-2 CASSENTEAFF TGTGCCAGCAGCGAAAACACTGAAGCTTTCTTT
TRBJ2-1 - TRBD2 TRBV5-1 CASSGGVTSSEQFF TGCGCCAGCAGCGGGGGGGTGACTAGCAGTGAGCAGTTCTTC
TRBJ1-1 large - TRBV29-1 CSGDTQVNTEAFF TGCAGCGGCGACACACAGGTGAACACTGAAGCTTTCTTT
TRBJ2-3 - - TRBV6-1 CASRTGGKTDTQYF TGTGCCAGCAGGACAGGAGGAAAGACAGATACGCAGTATTTT
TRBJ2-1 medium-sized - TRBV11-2 CASSLGGVINNEQFF TGTGCCAGCAGCTTAGGAGGTGTCATCAACAATGAGCAGTTCTTC
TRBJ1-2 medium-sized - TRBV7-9 CASSPSGFKHRANYGYTF TGTGCCAGCAGCCCATCGGGCTTTAAACACAGAGCTAACTATGGCTACACCTTC